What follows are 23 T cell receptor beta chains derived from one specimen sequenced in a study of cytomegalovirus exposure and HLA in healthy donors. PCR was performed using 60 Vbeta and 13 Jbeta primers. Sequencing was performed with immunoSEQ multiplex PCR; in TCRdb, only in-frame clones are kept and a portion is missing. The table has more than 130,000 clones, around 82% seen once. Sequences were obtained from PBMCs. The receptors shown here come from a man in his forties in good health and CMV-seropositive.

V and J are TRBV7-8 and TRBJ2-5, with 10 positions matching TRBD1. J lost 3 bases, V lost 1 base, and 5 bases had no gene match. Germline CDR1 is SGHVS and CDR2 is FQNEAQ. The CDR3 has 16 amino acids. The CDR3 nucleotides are TGTGCCAGCAGCTTAGTGACAGGGGGCAACAAAGAGACCCAGTACTTC. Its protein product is CASSLVTGGNKETQYF.

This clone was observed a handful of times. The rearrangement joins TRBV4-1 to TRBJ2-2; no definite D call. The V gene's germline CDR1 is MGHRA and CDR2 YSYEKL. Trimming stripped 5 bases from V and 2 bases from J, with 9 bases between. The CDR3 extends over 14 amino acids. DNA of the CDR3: TGCGCCAGCAGCGAGCGAGAAAACACCGGGGAGCTGTTTTTT. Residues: CASSERENTGELFF.

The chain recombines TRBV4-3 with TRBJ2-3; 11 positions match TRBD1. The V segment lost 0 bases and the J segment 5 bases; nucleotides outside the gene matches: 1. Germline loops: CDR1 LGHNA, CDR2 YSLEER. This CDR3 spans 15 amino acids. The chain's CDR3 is CASSQDGTGGDTQYF. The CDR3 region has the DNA TGCGCCAGCAGCCAAGATGGGACAGGGGGAGATACGCAGTATTTT.

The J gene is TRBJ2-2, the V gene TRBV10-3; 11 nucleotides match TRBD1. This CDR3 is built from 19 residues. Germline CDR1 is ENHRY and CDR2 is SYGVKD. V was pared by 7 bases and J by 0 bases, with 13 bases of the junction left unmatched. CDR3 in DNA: TGTGCCATCACCGAAAGCCCGGACAGGGGGCTGTCGAACACCGGGGAGCTGTTTTTT. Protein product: CAITESPDRGLSNTGELFF.

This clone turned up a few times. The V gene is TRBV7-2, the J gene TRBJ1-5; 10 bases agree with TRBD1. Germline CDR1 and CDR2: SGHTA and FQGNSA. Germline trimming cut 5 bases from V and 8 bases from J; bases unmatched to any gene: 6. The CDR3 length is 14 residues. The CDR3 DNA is TGTGCCAGCAGCCTGGGACAGGGGAAGGAGCCCCAGCATTTT. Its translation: CASSLGQGKEPQHF.

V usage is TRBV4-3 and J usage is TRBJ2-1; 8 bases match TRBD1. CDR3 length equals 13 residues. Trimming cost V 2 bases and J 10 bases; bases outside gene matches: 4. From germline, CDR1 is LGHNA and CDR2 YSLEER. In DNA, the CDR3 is TGCGCCAGCAGCCAACGGGACAGGCTGGAGCAGTTCTTC. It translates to CASSQRDRLEQFF.

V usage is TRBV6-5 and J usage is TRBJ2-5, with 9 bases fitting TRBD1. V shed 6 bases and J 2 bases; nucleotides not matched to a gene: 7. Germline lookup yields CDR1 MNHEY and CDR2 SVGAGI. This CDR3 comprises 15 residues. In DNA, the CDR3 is TGTGCCAGCAGGCTCCTGGGGACAGGGCAAGAGACCCAGTACTTC. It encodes CASRLLGTGQETQYF.

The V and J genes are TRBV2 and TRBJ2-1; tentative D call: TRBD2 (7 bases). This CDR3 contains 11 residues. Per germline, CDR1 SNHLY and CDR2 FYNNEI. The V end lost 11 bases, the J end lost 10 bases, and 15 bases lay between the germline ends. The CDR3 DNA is TGTGCCGGCCACAGGGAGGGAGAGCAGTTCTTC. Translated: CAGHREGEQFF.

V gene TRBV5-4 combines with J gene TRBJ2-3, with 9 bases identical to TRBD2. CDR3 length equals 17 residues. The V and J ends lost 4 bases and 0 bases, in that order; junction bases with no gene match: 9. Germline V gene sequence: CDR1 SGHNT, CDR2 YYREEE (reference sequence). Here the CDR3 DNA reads TGTGCCAGCAGCCCCCCCGTAGCGGGGGCTAGCACAGATACGCAGTATTTT. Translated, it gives CASSPPVAGASTDTQYF. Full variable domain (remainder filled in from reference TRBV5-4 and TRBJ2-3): ETGVTQSPTHLIKTRGQQVTLRCSSQSGHNTVSWYQQALGQGPQFIFQYYREEENGRGNFPPRFSGLQFPNYSSELNVNALELDDSALYLCASSPPVAGASTDTQYFGPGTRLTVL.

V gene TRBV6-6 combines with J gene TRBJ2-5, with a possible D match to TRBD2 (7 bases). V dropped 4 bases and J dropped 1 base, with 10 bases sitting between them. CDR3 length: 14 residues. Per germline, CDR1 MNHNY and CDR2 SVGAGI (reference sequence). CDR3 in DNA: TGTGCCAGCAGTTGGGGGGGCGTCCAAGAGACCCAGTACTTC. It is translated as CASSWGGVQETQYF.

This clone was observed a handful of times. The CDR3 bases are TGTGCCAGCAGTGGACAGGGGCAAAAACTGTTTTTT. Amino acid sequence: CASSGQGQKLFF. This rearrangement joins TRBV6-5 to TRBJ1-4; 9 positions match TRBD1. The CDR3 contains 12 residues. Germline-derived CDR1 and CDR2 are MNHEY and SVGAGI. The V and J ends lost 5 bases and 9 bases, in that order; junction bases with no gene match: 1.

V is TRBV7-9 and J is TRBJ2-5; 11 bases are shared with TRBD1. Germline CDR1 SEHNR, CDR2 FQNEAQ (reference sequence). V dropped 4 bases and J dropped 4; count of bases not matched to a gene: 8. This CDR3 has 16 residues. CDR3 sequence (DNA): TGTGCCAGCAGCTGGGGACAGGGGGTCGAAAGAGAGACCCAGTACTTC. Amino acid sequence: CASSWGQGVERETQYF.

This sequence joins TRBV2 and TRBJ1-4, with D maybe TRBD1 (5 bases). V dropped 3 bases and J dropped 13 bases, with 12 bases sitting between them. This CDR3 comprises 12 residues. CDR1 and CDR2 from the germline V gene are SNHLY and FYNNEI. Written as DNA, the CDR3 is TGTGCCAGCAGTGATCTGAGGAGGGGACTGTTTTTT. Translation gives CASSDLRRGLFF.

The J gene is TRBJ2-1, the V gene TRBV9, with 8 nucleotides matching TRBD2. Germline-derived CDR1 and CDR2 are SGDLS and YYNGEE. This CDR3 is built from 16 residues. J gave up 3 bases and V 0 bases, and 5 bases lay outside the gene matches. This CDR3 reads CASSVEGGRFYNEQFF. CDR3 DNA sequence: TGTGCCAGCAGCGTAGAAGGCGGGAGGTTCTACAATGAGCAGTTCTTC.

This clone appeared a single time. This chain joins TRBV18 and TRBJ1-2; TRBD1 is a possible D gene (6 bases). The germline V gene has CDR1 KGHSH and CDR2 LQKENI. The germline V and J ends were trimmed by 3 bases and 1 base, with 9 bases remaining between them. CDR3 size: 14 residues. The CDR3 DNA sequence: TGTGCCAGCTCACCCGGGACAAATAACTATGGCTACACCTTC. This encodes CASSPGTNNYGYTF.

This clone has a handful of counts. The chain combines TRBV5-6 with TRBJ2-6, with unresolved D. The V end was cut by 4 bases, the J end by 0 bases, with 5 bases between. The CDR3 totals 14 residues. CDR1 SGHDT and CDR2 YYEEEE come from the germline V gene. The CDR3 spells CASSLSSGANVLTF. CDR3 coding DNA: TGTGCCAGCAGCCTTAGCTCTGGGGCCAACGTCCTGACTTTC.

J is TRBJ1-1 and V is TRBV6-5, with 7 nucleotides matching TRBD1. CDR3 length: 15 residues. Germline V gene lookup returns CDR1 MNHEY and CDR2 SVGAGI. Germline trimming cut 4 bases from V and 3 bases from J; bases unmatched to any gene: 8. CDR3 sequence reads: CASSSLPGQYTEAFF. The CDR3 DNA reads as TGTGCCAGCAGTTCACTGCCGGGACAGTACACTGAAGCTTTCTTT.

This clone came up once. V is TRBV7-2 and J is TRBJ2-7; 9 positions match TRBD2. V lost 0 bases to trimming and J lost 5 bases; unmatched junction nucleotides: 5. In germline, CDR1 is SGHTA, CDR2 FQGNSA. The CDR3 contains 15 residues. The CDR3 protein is CASSLALAGSHEQYF. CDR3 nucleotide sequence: TGTGCCAGCAGCTTAGCGCTAGCGGGGTCTCACGAGCAGTACTTC.

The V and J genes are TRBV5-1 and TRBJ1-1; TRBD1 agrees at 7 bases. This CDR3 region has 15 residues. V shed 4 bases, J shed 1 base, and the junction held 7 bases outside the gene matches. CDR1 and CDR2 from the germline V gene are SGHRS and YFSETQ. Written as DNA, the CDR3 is TGCGCCAGCAGCATTACGGGACAGTCGAACACTGAAGCTTTCTTT. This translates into CASSITGQSNTEAFF.

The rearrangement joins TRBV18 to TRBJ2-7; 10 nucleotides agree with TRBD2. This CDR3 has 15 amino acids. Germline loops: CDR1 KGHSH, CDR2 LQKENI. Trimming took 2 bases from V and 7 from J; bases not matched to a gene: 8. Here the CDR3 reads CASSPGLAGEREQYF. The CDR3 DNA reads TGTGCCAGCTCACCAGGTCTAGCGGGAGAACGTGAGCAGTACTTC.

The CDR3 nucleotides read TGTGCCAGCAGCGTAGGGGGCCTCCGAGCCATGGGCTACACCTTC. The encoded protein is CASSVGGLRAMGYTF. This rearrangement joins TRBV9 to TRBJ1-2; the D gene is possibly TRBD1 (5 bases). Trimming took 0 bases from V and 8 from J, leaving 17 bases between them. CDR3 length: 15 residues. Germline-derived CDR1 and CDR2 are SGDLS and YYNGEE.

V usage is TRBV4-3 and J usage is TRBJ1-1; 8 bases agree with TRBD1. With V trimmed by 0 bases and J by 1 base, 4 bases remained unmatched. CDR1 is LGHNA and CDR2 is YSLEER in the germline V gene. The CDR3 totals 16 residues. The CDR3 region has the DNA TGCGCCAGCAGCCAAGAGCCACAGGGGGGGAACACTGAAGCTTTCTTT. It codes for CASSQEPQGGNTEAFF.

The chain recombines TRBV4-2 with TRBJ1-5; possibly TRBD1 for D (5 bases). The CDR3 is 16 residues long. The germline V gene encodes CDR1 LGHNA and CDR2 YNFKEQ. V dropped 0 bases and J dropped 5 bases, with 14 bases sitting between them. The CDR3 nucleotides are TGTGCCAGCAGCCAAGATGGGCAGGGAGGATATCAGCCCCAGCATTTT. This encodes CASSQDGQGGYQPQHF.